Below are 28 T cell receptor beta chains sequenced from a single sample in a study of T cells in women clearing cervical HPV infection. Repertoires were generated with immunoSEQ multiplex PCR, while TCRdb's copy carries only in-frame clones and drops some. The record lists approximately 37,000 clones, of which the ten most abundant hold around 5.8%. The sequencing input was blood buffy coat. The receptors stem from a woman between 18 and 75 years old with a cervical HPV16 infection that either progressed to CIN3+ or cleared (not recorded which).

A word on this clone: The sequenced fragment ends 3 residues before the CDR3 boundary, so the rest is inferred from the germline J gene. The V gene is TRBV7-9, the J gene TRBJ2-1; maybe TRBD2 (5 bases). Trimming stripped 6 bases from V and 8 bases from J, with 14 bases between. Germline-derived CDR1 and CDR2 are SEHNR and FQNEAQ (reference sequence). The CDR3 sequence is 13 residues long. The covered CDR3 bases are TGTGCCAGCAGTCTTCCCCCCGGGGATGAG. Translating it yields CASSLPPGDE. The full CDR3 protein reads CASSLPPGDEQFF.

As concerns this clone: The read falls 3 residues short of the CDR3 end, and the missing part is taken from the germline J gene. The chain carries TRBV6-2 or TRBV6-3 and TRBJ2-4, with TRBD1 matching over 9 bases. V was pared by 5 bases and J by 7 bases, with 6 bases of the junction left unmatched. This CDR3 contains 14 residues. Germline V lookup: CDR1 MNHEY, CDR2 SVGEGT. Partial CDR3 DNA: TGTGCCAGCAGTCCCCGGGACAGGGTGAACATT. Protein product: CASSPRDRVNI. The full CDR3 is CASSPRDRVNIQYF.

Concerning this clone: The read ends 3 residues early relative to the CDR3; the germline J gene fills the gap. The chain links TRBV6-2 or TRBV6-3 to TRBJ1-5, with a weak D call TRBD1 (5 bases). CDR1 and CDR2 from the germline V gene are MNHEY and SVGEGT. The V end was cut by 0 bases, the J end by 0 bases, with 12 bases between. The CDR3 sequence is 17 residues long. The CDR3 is CASSYSQAGPSNQPQHF. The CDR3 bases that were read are TGTGCCAGCAGTTACTCACAAGCGGGACCTAGCAATCAGCCC.

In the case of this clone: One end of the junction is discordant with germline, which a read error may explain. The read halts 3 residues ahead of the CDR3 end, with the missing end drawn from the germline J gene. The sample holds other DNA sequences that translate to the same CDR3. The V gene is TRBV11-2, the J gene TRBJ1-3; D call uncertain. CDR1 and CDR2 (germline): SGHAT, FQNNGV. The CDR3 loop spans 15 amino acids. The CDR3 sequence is CASSFPRWAGNTIYF. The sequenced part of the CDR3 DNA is TGTGCCAGCAGCTTTCCCAGGTGGGCTGGAAACACA.

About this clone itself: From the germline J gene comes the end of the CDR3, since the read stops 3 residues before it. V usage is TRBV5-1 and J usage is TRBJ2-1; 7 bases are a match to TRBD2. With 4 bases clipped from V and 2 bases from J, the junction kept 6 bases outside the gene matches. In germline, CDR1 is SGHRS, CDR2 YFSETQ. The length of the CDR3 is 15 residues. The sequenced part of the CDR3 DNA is TGCGCCAGCAGCCCCGGACTAGTAACCTACAATGAG. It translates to CASSPGLVTYNE. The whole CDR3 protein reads CASSPGLVTYNEQFF.

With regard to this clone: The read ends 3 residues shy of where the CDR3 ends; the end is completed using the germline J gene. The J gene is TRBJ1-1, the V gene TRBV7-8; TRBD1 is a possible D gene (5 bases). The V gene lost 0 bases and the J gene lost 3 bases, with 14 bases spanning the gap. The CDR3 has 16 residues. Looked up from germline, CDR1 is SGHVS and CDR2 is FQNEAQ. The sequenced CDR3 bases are TGTGCCAGCAGCTTAGCTCGGGGGGGGACTCACACTGAA. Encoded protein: CASSLARGGTHTE. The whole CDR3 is CASSLARGGTHTEAFF.

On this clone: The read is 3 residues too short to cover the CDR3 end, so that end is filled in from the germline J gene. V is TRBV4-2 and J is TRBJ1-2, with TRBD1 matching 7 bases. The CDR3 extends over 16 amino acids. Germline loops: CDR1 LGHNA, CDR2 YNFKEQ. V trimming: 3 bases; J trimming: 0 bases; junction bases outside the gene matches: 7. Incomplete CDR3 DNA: TGTGCCAGCAGCCAGCCGGGACAGAGCACTAACTATGGC. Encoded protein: CASSQPGQSTNYG. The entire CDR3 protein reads CASSQPGQSTNYGYTF.

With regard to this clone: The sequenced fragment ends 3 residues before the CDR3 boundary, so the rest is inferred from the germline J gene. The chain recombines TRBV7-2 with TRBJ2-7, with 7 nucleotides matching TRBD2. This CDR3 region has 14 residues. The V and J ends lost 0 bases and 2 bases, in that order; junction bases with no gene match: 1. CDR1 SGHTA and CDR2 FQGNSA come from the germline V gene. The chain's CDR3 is CASSLAGGAYEQYF. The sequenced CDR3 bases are TGTGCCAGCAGCTTAGCGGGAGGGGCCTACGAG.

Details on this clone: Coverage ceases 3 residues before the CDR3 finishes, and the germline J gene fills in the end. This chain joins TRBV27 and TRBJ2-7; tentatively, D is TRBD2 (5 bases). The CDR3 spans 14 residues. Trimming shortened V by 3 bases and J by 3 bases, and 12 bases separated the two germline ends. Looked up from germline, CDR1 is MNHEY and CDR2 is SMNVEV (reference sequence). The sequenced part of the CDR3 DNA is TGTGCCAGCAGTTTCGCGGGTGTAGGCTACGAG. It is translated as CASSFAGVGYE. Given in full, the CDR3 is CASSFAGVGYEQYF.

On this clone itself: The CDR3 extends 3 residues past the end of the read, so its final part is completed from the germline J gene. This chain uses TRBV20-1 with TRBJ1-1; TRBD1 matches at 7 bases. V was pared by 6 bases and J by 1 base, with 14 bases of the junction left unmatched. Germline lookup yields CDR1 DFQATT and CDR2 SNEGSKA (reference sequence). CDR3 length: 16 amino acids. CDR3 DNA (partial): TGCAGTGCCACGACAGGGCCTCGAGTTCCGAACACTGAA. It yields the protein CSATTGPRVPNTE. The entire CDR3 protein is CSATTGPRVPNTEAFF.

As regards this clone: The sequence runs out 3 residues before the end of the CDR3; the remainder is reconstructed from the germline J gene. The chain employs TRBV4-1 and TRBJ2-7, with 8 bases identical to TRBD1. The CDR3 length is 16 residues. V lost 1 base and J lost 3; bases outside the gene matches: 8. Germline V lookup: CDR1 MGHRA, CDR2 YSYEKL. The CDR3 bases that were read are TGCGCCAGCAGCCAAGGGAACGGACAGGGTCTCTACGAG. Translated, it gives CASSQGNGQGLYE. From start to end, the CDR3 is CASSQGNGQGLYEQYF.

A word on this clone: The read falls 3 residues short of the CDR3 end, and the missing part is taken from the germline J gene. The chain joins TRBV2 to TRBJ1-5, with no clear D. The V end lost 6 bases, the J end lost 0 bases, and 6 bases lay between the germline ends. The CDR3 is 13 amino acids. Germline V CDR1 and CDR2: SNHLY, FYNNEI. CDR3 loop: CASRQNSNQPQHF. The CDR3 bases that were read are TGTGCCAGCAGACAGAATAGCAATCAGCCC.

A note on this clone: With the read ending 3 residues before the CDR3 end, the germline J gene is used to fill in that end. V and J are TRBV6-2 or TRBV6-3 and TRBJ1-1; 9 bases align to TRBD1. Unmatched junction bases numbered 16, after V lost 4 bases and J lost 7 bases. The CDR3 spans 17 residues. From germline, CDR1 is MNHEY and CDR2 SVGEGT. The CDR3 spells CASSFPRGTGIYGEAFF. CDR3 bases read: TGTGCCAGCAGTTTTCCTCGAGGGACAGGGATTTACGGTGAA.

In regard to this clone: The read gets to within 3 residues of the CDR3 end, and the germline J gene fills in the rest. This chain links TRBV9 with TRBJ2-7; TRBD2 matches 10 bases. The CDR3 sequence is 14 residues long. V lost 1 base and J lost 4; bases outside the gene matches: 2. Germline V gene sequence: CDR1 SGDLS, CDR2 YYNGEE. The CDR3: CASSVTAGGYEQYF. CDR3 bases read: TGTGCCAGCAGCGTAACAGCGGGAGGGTACGAG.

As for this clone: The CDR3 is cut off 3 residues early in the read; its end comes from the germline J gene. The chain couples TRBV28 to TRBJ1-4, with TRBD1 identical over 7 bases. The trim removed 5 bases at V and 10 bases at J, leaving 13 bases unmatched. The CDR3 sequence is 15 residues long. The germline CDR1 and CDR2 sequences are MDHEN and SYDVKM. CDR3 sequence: CASSTPQGTTGKLFF. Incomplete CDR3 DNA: TGTGCCAGCAGTACTCCACAGGGGACGACTGGAAAA.

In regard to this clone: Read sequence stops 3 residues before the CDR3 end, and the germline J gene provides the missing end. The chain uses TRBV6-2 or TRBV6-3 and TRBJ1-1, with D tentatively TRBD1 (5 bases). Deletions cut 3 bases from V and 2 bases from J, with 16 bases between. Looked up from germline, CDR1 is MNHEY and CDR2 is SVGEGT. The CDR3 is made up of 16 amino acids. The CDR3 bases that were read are TGTGCCAGCAGTTATTCAAACAGGCAGCCCAACACTGAA. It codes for CASSYSNRQPNTE. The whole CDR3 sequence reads CASSYSNRQPNTEAFF.

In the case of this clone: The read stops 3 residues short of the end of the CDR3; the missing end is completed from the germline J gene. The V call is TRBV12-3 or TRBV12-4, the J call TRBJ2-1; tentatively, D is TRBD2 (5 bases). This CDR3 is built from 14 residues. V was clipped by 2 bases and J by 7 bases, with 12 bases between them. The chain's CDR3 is CASSLMLSGNEQFF. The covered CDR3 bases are TGTGCCAGCAGTTTAATGCTATCGGGGAATGAG.

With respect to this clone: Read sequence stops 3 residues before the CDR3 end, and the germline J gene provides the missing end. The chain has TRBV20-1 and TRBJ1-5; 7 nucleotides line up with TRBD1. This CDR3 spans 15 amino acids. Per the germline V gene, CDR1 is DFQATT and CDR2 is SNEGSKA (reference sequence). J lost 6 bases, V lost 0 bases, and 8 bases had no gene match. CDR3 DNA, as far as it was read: TGCAGTGCTAGAGATCTTACAGGGGCTGGTCAGCCC. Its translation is CSARDLTGAGQP. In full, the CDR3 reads CSARDLTGAGQPQHF.

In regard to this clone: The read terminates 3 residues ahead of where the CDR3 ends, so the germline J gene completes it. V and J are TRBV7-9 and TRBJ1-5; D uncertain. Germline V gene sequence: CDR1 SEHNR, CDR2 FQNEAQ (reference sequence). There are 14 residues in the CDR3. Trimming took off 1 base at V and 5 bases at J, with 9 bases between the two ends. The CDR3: CASSLGTADQPQHF. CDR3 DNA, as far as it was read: TGTGCCAGCAGCTTAGGAACAGCAGATCAGCCC.

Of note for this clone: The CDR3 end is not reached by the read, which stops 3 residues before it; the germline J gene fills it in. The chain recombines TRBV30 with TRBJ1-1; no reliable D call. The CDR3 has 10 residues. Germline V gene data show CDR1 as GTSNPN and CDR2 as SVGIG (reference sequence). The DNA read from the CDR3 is TGTGCCTCAAATCAGGTGGAG. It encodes CASNQVE. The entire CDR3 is CASNQVEAFF.

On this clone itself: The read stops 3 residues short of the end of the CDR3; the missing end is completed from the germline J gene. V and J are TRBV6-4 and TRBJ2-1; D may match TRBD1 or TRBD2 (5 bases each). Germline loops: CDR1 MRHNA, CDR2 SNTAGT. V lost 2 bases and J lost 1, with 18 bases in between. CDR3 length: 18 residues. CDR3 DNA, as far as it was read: TGTGCCAGCAGTGACAGGGGAAGAGGGGCGATATCCTACAATGAG. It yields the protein CASSDRGRGAISYNE. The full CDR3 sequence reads CASSDRGRGAISYNEQFF.

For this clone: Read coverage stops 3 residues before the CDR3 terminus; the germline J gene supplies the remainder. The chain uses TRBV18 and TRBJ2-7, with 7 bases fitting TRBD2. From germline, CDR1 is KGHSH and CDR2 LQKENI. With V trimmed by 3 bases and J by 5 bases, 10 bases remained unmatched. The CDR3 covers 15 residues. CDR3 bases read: TGTGCCAGCTCACCCAAGCGGGATAATTCCCACGAG. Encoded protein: CASSPKRDNSHE. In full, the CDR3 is CASSPKRDNSHEQYF.

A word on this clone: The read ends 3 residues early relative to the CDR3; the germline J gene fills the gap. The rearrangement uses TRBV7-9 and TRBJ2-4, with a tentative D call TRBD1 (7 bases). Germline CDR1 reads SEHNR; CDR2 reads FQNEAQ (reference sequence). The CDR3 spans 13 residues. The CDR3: CASSVQGEEGQYF. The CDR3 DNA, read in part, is TGTGCCAGCAGCGTGCAGGGGGAGGAAGGT.

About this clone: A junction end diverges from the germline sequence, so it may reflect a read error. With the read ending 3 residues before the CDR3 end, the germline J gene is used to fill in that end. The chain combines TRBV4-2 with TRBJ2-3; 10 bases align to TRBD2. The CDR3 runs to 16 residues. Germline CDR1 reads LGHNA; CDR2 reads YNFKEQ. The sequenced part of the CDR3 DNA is TGCGCCAGCAGCCCTGGACTAGCGGCTAGCACAGATACG. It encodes CASSPGLAASTDT. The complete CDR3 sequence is CASSPGLAASTDTQYF.

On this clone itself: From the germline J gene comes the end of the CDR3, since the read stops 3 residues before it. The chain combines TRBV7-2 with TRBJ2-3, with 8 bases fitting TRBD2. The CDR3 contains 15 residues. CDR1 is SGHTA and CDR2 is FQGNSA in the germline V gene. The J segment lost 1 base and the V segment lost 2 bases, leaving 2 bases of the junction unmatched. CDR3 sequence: CASSLTSGRTDTQYF. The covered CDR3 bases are TGTGCCAGCAGCTTAACTAGCGGACGCACAGATACG.

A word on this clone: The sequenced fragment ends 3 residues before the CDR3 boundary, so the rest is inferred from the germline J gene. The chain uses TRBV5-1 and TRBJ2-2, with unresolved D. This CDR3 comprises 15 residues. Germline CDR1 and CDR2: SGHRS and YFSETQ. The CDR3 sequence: CASRPLQSDNSPLFF. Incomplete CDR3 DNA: TGCGCCAGCCGCCCTCTGCAGTCTGATAATTCACCG.

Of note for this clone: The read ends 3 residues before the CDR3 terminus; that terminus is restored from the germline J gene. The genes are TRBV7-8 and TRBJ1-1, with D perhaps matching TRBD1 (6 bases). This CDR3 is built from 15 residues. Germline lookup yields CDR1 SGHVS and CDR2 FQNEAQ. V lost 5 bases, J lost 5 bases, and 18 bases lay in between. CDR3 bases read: TGTGCCAGCAGCGTAACCAGGGGAGTTGGGACTGAA. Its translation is CASSVTRGVGTE. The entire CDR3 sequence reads CASSVTRGVGTEAFF. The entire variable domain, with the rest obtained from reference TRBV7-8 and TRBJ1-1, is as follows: GAGVSQSPRYKVAKRGQDVALRCDPISGHVSLFWYQQALGQGPEFLTYFQNEAQLDKSGLPSDRFFAERPEGSVSTLKIQRTQQEDSAVYLCASSVTRGVGTEAFFGQGTRLTVV.

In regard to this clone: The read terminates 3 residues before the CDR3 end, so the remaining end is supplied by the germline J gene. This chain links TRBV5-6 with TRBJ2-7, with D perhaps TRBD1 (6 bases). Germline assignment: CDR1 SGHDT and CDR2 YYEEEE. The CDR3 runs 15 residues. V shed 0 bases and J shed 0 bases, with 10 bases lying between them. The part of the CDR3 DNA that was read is TGTGCCAGCAGCTTGGCAGCAGGGGACTCCTACGAG. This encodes CASSLAAGDSYE. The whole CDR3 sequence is CASSLAAGDSYEQYF.